Described below is a single T cell receptor (beta chain) sequence and its context. What it binds is not known. CDR1 KGHSH and CDR2 LQKENI come from the germline V gene. This CDR3 is built from 14 residues. Deletions cut 3 bases from V and 6 bases from J, with 14 bases between. Produced via immunoSEQ multiplex PCR; TCRdb's table is partial and in-frame only. The sample consists of roughly 200,000 clones, about 94% of them appearing once. The data stem from a study of T cell responses to AZD1222 COVID-19 vaccine. Overall study results and limits: A mostly white British donor set with more females was recruited, and clonal diversity was possibly underestimated. At baseline, seropositivity was found in only five or six AZD1222 recipients. CD4 TCRs linked to vaccination spanned spike, dominating at 160-218 and 743-854.

The source is an adult who received the MenACWY meningococcal vaccine as a control. Here the sequenced sample was peripheral blood, taken 28 days after the second dose of the MenACWY control vaccine. The chain joins TRBV18 to TRBJ1-2; tentative D call: TRBD1 (5 bases). CDR3 region: CASSPPGGEHGYTF. CDR3 in DNA: TGTGCCAGCTCACCCCCTGGGGGGGAACATGGCTACACCTTC.